A selection of T cell receptor beta chains follows, all from one sample in a study of blood T cells in healthy people across ages. MiXCR was run by TCRdb on the 5' RACE reads, yielding one entry per CDR3 protein. The table lists approximately 350,000 distinct CDR3 sequences, approximately 51% of them singletons, with under 65% in the top ten. Sequencing was done on a sample of blood. The source is a man aged 55 to 70 in good health. Both conserved end residues are part of each CDR3. D genes are given only for firm matches. Some rows have no size entry. The others give once, few or many, or a class for an expanded clone.

clone_size j_call d_call v_call cdr3_nt cdr3_aa
- TRBJ2-1 - TRBV9 TGTGCCAGCAGCGGCGGGGCACTAGGGTTCAATGAGCAGTTCTTC CASSGGALGFNEQFF
many TRBJ2-6 TRBD1 TRBV6-6 TGTGCCATTCGCGACGGGACAGGGATCTCTGGGGCCAACGTCCTGACTTTC CAIRDGTGISGANVLTF
few TRBJ2-1 TRBD2 TRBV5-1 TGCGCCAGCAGCTTACAGACTAGCGGGGGAAACAATGAGCAGTTCTTC CASSLQTSGGNNEQFF
- TRBJ2-3 - TRBV6-4 TGTGCCAGCAGTGACTCCCCGCATAGCACAGATACGCAGTATTTT CASSDSPHSTDTQYF
- TRBJ2-2 - TRBV7-2 TGTGCCAGCAGCCGAGTCTGGACGGGGAACACCGGGGAGCTGTTTTTT CASSRVWTGNTGELFF
- TRBJ1-2 - TRBV28 TGTGCCAGCAGTTCGTCGACAGGTTATAGCGGTGGCTACACCTTC CASSSSTGYSGGYTF
- TRBJ2-1 TRBD2 TRBV7-2 TGTGCCAGCAGCTTTGATGGACTAGCGAACCACAATGAGCAGTTCTTC CASSFDGLANHNEQFF
many TRBJ2-1 - TRBV7-2 TGTGCCAGCAGCTTGGGGTTAGCGGAAAACAATGAGCAGTTCTTC CASSLGLAENNEQFF
- TRBJ2-3 - TRBV25-1 TGTGCCAGCAGTGAGCAGGGGCCGAGCACAGATACGCAGTATTTT CASSEQGPSTDTQYF
- TRBJ2-7 TRBD2 TRBV7-2 TGTGCCAGCACCCTAGCCGTACTAGCGGGGTCCTACGAGCAGTACTTC CASTLAVLAGSYEQYF
- TRBJ1-4 - TRBV27 TGTGCCAGAGATCCGACAGACCGTAATGAAAAACTGTTTTTT CARDPTDRNEKLFF
many TRBJ2-3 - TRBV5-1 TGCGCCAGCAGCTTGGGTGGCTACACAGATACGCAGTATTTT CASSLGGYTDTQYF
- TRBJ1-1 - TRBV12-3/TRBV12-4 TGTGCCAGCAGCCCCACCGGGACTGTGAACACTGAAGCTTTCTTT CASSPTGTVNTEAFF
- TRBJ2-1 TRBD2 TRBV18 TGTGCCAGCTCAGGGATAGCGGGAGGCGACAATGAGCAGTTCTTC CASSGIAGGDNEQFF
- TRBJ2-1 TRBD1 TRBV5-1 TGCGCCAGCAGCCGAGGACAGGGGGGAGGCAATGAGCAGTTCTTC CASSRGQGGGNEQFF
few TRBJ2-7 - TRBV7-2 TGTGCCAGCAGCTTAGCAGGGACTGGTTACTACGAGCAGTACTTC CASSLAGTGYYEQYF
- TRBJ2-5 - TRBV20-1 TGCAGTGCTAGAGATACGGGGGGCCGTGAGACCCAGTACTTC CSARDTGGRETQYF
- TRBJ2-2 - TRBV7-8 TGTGCCAGCAGCCGTGATCTGAACACCGGGGAGCTGTTTTTT CASSRDLNTGELFF
- TRBJ2-1 TRBD2 TRBV20-1 TGCAGTGCTAGAGACCGGACTAGCCCGGGCAATGAGCAGTTCTTC CSARDRTSPGNEQFF
- TRBJ2-1 - TRBV20-1 TGCAGTGCTACCCTGACAGTGGGCAATGAGCAGTTCTTC CSATLTVGNEQFF
many TRBJ2-1 - TRBV5-1 TGCGCCAGCAGCCCAGGACGTCTCGTGGTCAATGAGCAGTTCTTC CASSPGRLVVNEQFF
- TRBJ2-7 TRBD2 TRBV11-2 TGTGCCAGCAGCTTAGATGGGACTAGCGGCGAGCAGTACTTC CASSLDGTSGEQYF
once TRBJ2-7 TRBD2 TRBV4-3 TGCGCCAGCAGCCAAGGCCTTCCGCTAGCGGTTCGCTCCTACGAGCAGTACTTC CASSQGLPLAVRSYEQYF
once TRBJ2-3 - TRBV29-1 TGCAGCGCGGGCGGGCAGGGGGGAGATACGCAGTATTTT CSAGGQGGDTQYF
once TRBJ2-7 TRBD1 TRBV7-2 TGTGCCAGCAGCCCGAGGACAGGGGGGAAGGGGCGGTTTCAGAACGAGCAGTACTTC CASSPRTGGKGRFQNEQYF
- TRBJ2-7 TRBD2 TRBV20-1 TGCAGTGCTAGCCACAAGCGGGAGGTCTCCTACGAGCAGTACTTC CSASHKREVSYEQYF